This T cell receptor beta chain appears in the sequencing data of a study of neurological immune-mediated disorders. At least ten counts were recorded for this clonotype. V was shortened by 3 bases and J by 5 bases, with 11 bases between the two germline ends. In germline, CDR1 is DFQATT, CDR2 SNEGSKA (reference sequence). This CDR3 is 13 amino acids long. From the 5' RACE reads, TCRdb called clonotypes with MiXCR, one entry per CDR3 protein. The sample shows about 55,000 distinct CDR3 sequences, roughly 4.3% of them seen only once. The sequence derives from a middle-aged man with multiple sclerosis. The chain employs TRBV20-1 and TRBJ1-5, with D hard to call. The specimen sequenced was PBMCs. The CDR3, as DNA: TGCAGTGCTAGGAAGGATGTGTATCAGCCCCAGCATTTT. It translates to CSARKDVYQPQHF.